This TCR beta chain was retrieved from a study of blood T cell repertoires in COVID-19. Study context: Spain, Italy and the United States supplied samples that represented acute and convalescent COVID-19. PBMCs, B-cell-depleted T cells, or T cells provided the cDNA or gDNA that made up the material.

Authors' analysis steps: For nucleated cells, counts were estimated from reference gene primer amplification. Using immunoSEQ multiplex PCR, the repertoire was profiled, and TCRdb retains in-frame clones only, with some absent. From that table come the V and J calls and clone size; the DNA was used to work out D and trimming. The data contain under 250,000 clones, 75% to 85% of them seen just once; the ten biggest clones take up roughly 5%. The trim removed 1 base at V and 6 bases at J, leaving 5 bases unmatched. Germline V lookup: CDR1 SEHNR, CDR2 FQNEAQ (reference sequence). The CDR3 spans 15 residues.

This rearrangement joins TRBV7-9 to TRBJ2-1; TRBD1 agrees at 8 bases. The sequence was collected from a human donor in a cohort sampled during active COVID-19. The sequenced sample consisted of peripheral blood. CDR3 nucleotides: TGTGCCAGCAGCTTAGGACAGGGGATTTTCAATGAGCAGTTCTTC. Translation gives CASSLGQGIFNEQFF.